This TCR beta chain is drawn from a study of blood T cells in healthy people across ages. To note about this clonotype: Its antigen is still unknown.

Study-level points and caveats: TCR beta diversity per million T cells fell roughly linearly with age.

PCR was performed a second time for roughly 7 to 12 cycles using a sample-barcoded 5' primer and a J-beta primer mix. TCRdb ran MiXCR on the 5' RACE reads and lists one entry per CDR3 protein. Here the sample spans about 970,000 distinct CDR3 sequences, just over 50% being singletons. The CDR3 loop spans 16 amino acids. The germline V gene encodes CDR1 SNHLY and CDR2 FYNNEI. The V end was cut by 6 bases, the J end by 2 bases, with 18 bases between. This sequence originates from an older woman in good health. Input material: blood. The chain has TRBV2 and TRBJ2-3, with D perhaps matching TRBD1 (6 bases). In DNA, the CDR3 is TGTGCCAGCAGGGGTTACGGACAGCTCATCACAGATACGCAGTATTTT. Protein product: CASRGYGQLITDTQYF.